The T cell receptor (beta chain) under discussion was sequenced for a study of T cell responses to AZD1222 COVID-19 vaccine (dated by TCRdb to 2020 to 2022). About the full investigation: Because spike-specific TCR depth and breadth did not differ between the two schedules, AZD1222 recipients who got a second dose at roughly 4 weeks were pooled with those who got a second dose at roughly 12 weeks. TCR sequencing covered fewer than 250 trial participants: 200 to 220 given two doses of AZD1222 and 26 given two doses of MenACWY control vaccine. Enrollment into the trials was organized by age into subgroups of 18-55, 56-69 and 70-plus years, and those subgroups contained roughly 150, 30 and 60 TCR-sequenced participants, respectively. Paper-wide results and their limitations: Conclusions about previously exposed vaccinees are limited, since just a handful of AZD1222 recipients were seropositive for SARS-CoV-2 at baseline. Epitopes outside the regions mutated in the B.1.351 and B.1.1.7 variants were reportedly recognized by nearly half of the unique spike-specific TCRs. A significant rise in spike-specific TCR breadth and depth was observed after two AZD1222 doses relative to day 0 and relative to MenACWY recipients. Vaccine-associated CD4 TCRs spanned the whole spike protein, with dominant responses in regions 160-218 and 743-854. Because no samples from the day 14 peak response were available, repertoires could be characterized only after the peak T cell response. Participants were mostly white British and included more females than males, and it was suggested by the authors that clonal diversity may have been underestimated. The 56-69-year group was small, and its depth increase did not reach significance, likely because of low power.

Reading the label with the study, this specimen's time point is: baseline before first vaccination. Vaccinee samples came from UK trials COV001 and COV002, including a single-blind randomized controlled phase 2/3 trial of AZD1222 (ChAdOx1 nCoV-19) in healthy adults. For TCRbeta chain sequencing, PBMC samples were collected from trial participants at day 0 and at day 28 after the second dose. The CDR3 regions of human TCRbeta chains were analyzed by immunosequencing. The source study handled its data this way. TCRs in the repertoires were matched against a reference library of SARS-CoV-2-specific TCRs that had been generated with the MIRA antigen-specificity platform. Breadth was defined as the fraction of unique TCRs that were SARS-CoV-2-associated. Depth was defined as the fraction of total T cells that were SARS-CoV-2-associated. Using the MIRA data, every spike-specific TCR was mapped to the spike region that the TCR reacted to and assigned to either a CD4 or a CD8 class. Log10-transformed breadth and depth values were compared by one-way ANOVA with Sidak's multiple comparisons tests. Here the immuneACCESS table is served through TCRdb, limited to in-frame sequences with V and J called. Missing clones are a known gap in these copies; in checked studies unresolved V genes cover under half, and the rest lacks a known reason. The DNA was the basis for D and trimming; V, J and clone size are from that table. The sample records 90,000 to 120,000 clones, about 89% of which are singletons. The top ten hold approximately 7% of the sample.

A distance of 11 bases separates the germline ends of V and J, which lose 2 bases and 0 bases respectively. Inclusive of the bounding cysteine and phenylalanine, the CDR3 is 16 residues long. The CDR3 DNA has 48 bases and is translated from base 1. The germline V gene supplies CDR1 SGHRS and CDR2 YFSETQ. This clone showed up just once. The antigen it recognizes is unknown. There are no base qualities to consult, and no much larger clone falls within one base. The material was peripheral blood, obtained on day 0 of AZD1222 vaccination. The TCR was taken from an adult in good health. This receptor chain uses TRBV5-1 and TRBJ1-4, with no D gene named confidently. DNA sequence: TGCGCCAGCAGCTTCTCGAGCACCGCAACTAATGAAAAACTGTTTTTT. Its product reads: CASSFSSTATNEKLFF.